This T cell receptor beta chain appears in the sequencing data of a study of regulatory T cells in long-lasting Graves disease. Documented time point: persistent/refractory GD, antithyroid drugs over 5 years with positive TRAb. Following extraction of RNA from PBMCs, that RNA was used to make the TCR library. Trimming shortened V by 6 bases and J by 5 bases, and 16 bases separated the two germline ends. The CDR3 spans 14 residues. The germline V gene encodes CDR1 MDHEN and CDR2 SYDVKM. Investigators prepared the TCR beta libraries by applying iRepertoire HTBI primers and Arm-PCR of CDR3 regions. TCRdb ran MiXCR on the multiplex PCR reads and lists one entry per CDR3 protein. Of approximately 440,000 distinct CDR3 sequences in the sample, around 22% were seen once.

This TCR was recovered from a female donor with Graves disease. The input for sequencing was peripheral blood mononuclear cells (PBMCs), taken when the disease was refractory, from a patient treated with antithyroid drugs. V gene TRBV28 combines with J gene TRBJ2-5, with a weak D call TRBD1 (6 bases). The CDR3 DNA sequence: TGTGCCAGCAGCTCGGCAGGGGCAGCGGAGACCCAGTACTTC. Amino acid sequence: CASSSAGAAETQYF.